A selection of T cell receptor beta chains follows, all from one sample in a study of blood T cell repertoires in COVID-19. Measured with immunoSEQ multiplex PCR; TCRdb has only the in-frame clones, and not every one. The repertoire has more than 85,000 clones, 84% of them found once; the top ten carry roughly 7.9%. The sequenced material came from peripheral blood. These receptors all come from a woman older than 75 with active or convalescent COVID-19. Each CDR3 is given with its conserved first and last residue. The D gene is left open where the match is weak. Only part of the rows carry a size: once, few, many, or a class if the clone is expanded.

D gene: -
clone size: -
J gene: TRBJ1-2
V gene: TRBV10-2
CDR3 length: 16
CDR3 DNA: TGCGCCAGCAGTGACCCCGGGACACTAACTAACTATGGCTACACCTTC
CDR3 protein: CASSDPGTLTNYGYTF

D gene: TRBD1
clone size: -
J gene: TRBJ2-2
V gene: TRBV29-1
CDR3 length: 13
CDR3 DNA: TGCAGCGCGGACAGGGGGCAGACCGGGGAGCTGTTTTTT
CDR3 protein: CSADRGQTGELFF

D gene: TRBD1
clone size: -
J gene: TRBJ1-1
V gene: TRBV10-3
CDR3 length: 18
CDR3 DNA: TGTGCCATCAAGTCAGTAACGGGACAGGGGGCGAAGGACACTGAAGCTTTCTTT
CDR3 protein: CAIKSVTGQGAKDTEAFF

D gene: TRBD2
clone size: -
J gene: TRBJ2-1
V gene: TRBV11-2
CDR3 length: 18
CDR3 DNA: TGTGCCAGCAGATCCGGGACTAGCGGGCCAAGCTCCTACAATGAGCAGTTCTTC
CDR3 protein: CASRSGTSGPSSYNEQFF

D gene: -
clone size: -
J gene: TRBJ1-2
V gene: TRBV7-9
CDR3 length: 17
CDR3 DNA: TGTGCCAGCAGCTTAGCCTGGACGGGGAACCACCTATGGGGCTACACCTTC
CDR3 protein: CASSLAWTGNHLWGYTF

D gene: TRBD2
clone size: -
J gene: TRBJ2-5
V gene: TRBV2
CDR3 length: 15
CDR3 DNA: TGTGCCAGCAGTGAATGGGGGACTAGCGGAGAGACCCAGTACTTC
CDR3 protein: CASSEWGTSGETQYF

D gene: -
clone size: few
J gene: TRBJ2-1
V gene: TRBV7-9
CDR3 length: 14
CDR3 DNA: TGTGCCAGCAGCTTTTTCCGGGACTACAATGAGCAGTTCTTC
CDR3 protein: CASSFFRDYNEQFF

D gene: TRBD2
clone size: -
J gene: TRBJ2-5
V gene: TRBV5-1
CDR3 length: 14
CDR3 DNA: TGCGCCAGCAGCCGGACTAGCTGGCAAGAGACCCAGTACTTC
CDR3 protein: CASSRTSWQETQYF

D gene: -
clone size: -
J gene: TRBJ1-1
V gene: TRBV5-1
CDR3 length: 14
CDR3 DNA: TGCGCCAGCAGCTTGTGGAGCAGGGGCACTGAAGCTTTCTTT
CDR3 protein: CASSLWSRGTEAFF

D gene: TRBD1
clone size: -
J gene: TRBJ2-2
V gene: TRBV6-6
CDR3 length: 15
CDR3 DNA: TGTGCCAGCACGGACAGGGGGCGGGGAACCGGGGAGCTGTTTTTT
CDR3 protein: CASTDRGRGTGELFF

D gene: TRBD2
clone size: -
J gene: TRBJ2-3
V gene: TRBV14
CDR3 length: 17
CDR3 DNA: TGTGCCAGCAGCCGATCCACTAGCGGGTATAGCACAGATACGCAGTATTTT
CDR3 protein: CASSRSTSGYSTDTQYF

D gene: -
clone size: -
J gene: TRBJ2-2
V gene: TRBV13
CDR3 length: 13
CDR3 DNA: TGTGCCAGCAGACTAAGGGGGACCGGGGAGCTGTTTTTT
CDR3 protein: CASRLRGTGELFF

D gene: -
clone size: few
J gene: TRBJ1-2
V gene: TRBV2
CDR3 length: 13
CDR3 DNA: TGTGCCAGCTCCGGAAAGGGGGGGTATGGCTACACCTTC
CDR3 protein: CASSGKGGYGYTF

D gene: -
clone size: few
J gene: TRBJ2-1
V gene: TRBV27
CDR3 length: 16
CDR3 DNA: TGTGCCAGCAGTTTATCGTGGTTGACTTCCCGTAATGAGCAGTTCTTC
CDR3 protein: CASSLSWLTSRNEQFF

D gene: -
clone size: -
J gene: TRBJ1-4
V gene: TRBV28
CDR3 length: 15
CDR3 DNA: TGTGCCAGCATTCCTAGCGGGGGACGTAATGAAAAACTGTTTTTT
CDR3 protein: CASIPSGGRNEKLFF

D gene: TRBD2
clone size: -
J gene: TRBJ2-5
V gene: TRBV6-5
CDR3 length: 16
CDR3 DNA: TGTGCCAGCAGTTACTCGGTAGCGGGAGTTGGGAAGACCCAGTACTTC
CDR3 protein: CASSYSVAGVGKTQYF

D gene: -
clone size: medium-sized
J gene: TRBJ1-2
V gene: TRBV14
CDR3 length: 14
CDR3 DNA: TGTGCCAGCAGCCAAGACGGGAGGGTCACCGGCTACACCTTC
CDR3 protein: CASSQDGRVTGYTF

D gene: TRBD1
clone size: few
J gene: TRBJ1-6
V gene: TRBV28
CDR3 length: 13
CDR3 DNA: TGTGCCAGCGCGCCTCAGGGGGATTCACCCCTCCACTTT
CDR3 protein: CASAPQGDSPLHF

D gene: -
clone size: -
J gene: TRBJ2-7
V gene: TRBV28
CDR3 length: 11
CDR3 DNA: TGTGCCAGCACGGACATTTACGAGCAGTACTTC
CDR3 protein: CASTDIYEQYF

D gene: TRBD1
clone size: -
J gene: TRBJ2-2
V gene: TRBV7-9
CDR3 length: 15
CDR3 DNA: TGTGCCAGCAGCAATGGACAGGGGAACACCGGGGAGCTGTTTTTT
CDR3 protein: CASSNGQGNTGELFF

D gene: TRBD1
clone size: -
J gene: TRBJ1-2
V gene: TRBV5-5
CDR3 length: 14
CDR3 DNA: TGTGCCAGCAGCTGGGACAGCTACCAAATAGGCTACACCTTC
CDR3 protein: CASSWDSYQIGYTF

D gene: TRBD1
clone size: once
J gene: TRBJ2-4
V gene: TRBV10-3
CDR3 length: 14
CDR3 DNA: TGTGCCATCAGTGAGATACAGGGGGCTATCATTCAGTACTTC
CDR3 protein: CAISEIQGAIIQYF

D gene: -
clone size: -
J gene: TRBJ1-1
V gene: TRBV12-3/TRBV12-4
CDR3 length: 12
CDR3 DNA: TGTGCCAGCAGTCACAATGGTCGGGGAGCTTTCTTT
CDR3 protein: CASSHNGRGAFF

D gene: -
clone size: -
J gene: TRBJ2-5
V gene: TRBV5-6
CDR3 length: 15
CDR3 DNA: TGTGCCAGCAGCTTGTCGACAGGAGGTTGGGAGACCCAGTACTTC
CDR3 protein: CASSLSTGGWETQYF

D gene: -
clone size: -
J gene: TRBJ1-1
V gene: TRBV28
CDR3 length: 14
CDR3 DNA: TGTGCCAGCAGTCCACATTCAGGGGACACTGAAGCTTTCTTT
CDR3 protein: CASSPHSGDTEAFF

D gene: -
clone size: -
J gene: TRBJ2-7
V gene: TRBV25-1
CDR3 length: 16
CDR3 DNA: TGTGCCAGCAGTGAAAGTCCCCGGCGGGGGCATCTCGAGCAGTACTTC
CDR3 protein: CASSESPRRGHLEQYF

D gene: -
clone size: -
J gene: TRBJ2-3
V gene: TRBV9
CDR3 length: 15
CDR3 DNA: TGTGCCAGCAGCGTAGGTAGCGGCGGCACAGATACGCAGTATTTT
CDR3 protein: CASSVGSGGTDTQYF

D gene: TRBD1
clone size: once
J gene: TRBJ1-1
V gene: TRBV19
CDR3 length: 16
CDR3 DNA: TGTGCCAGTAGAACCCAGGGGGGCATCGAGGGCACTGAAGCTTTCTTT
CDR3 protein: CASRTQGGIEGTEAFF

D gene: -
clone size: -
J gene: TRBJ2-2
V gene: TRBV7-9
CDR3 length: 16
CDR3 DNA: TGTGCCAGCAGCTTAGTTGGGGCCTCGAACACCGGGGAGCTGTTTTTT
CDR3 protein: CASSLVGASNTGELFF

D gene: -
clone size: -
J gene: TRBJ2-2
V gene: TRBV6-5
CDR3 length: 14
CDR3 DNA: TGTGCCAGCAGACCAAACTCGGACACCGGGGAGCTGTTTTTT
CDR3 protein: CASRPNSDTGELFF

D gene: -
clone size: few
J gene: TRBJ1-4
V gene: TRBV28
CDR3 length: 15
CDR3 DNA: TGTGCCAGCAGTTTTGAGACAGGACTTCGTGAAAAACTGTTTTTT
CDR3 protein: CASSFETGLREKLFF

D gene: -
clone size: once
J gene: TRBJ2-4
V gene: TRBV27
CDR3 length: 14
CDR3 DNA: TGTGCCAGAGCAACTAGGAGAACCAAAAACATTCAGTACTTC
CDR3 protein: CARATRRTKNIQYF

D gene: TRBD1
clone size: -
J gene: TRBJ2-2
V gene: TRBV24-1
CDR3 length: 15
CDR3 DNA: TGTGCCACCACGCTCTCCGGGACAGGGTCCGGGGAGCTGTTTTTT
CDR3 protein: CATTLSGTGSGELFF

D gene: TRBD2
clone size: -
J gene: TRBJ2-1
V gene: TRBV10-2
CDR3 length: 16
CDR3 DNA: TGCGCCAGCAGTGATTTAGCGGGGGGCTCCTACAATGAGCAGTTCTTC
CDR3 protein: CASSDLAGGSYNEQFF

D gene: -
clone size: -
J gene: TRBJ2-5
V gene: TRBV5-4
CDR3 length: 16
CDR3 DNA: TGTGCCAGCAGCTTGGAGGGACTCAGGTACCAAGAGACCCAGTACTTC
CDR3 protein: CASSLEGLRYQETQYF

D gene: TRBD1
clone size: once
J gene: TRBJ1-2
V gene: TRBV16
CDR3 length: 13
CDR3 DNA: TGTGCCAGCAGCCACTCACAGGACAGGGCGATCACCTTC
CDR3 protein: CASSHSQDRAITF

D gene: -
clone size: -
J gene: TRBJ2-1
V gene: TRBV11-1
CDR3 length: 15
CDR3 DNA: TGTGCCAGCAGGGGAGGGGAGACAGGCTACAATGAGCAGTTCTTC
CDR3 protein: CASRGGETGYNEQFF

D gene: -
clone size: -
J gene: TRBJ2-7
V gene: TRBV7-2
CDR3 length: 12
CDR3 DNA: TGTGCCAGCAGCGGTACAGGGTTCGAGCAGTACTTC
CDR3 protein: CASSGTGFEQYF

D gene: TRBD2
clone size: -
J gene: TRBJ2-7
V gene: TRBV9
CDR3 length: 16
CDR3 DNA: TGTGCCAGCAGCGTAGCTTCGTCTAGCGGGATGAACGAGCAGTACTTC
CDR3 protein: CASSVASSSGMNEQYF

D gene: -
clone size: -
J gene: TRBJ2-1
V gene: TRBV11-2
CDR3 length: 18
CDR3 DNA: TGTGCCAGCAGCATAAGGAGCTCCCCCACTAGATTCGGCAATGAGCAGTTCTTC
CDR3 protein: CASSIRSSPTRFGNEQFF

D gene: -
clone size: -
J gene: TRBJ1-6
V gene: TRBV19
CDR3 length: 13
CDR3 DNA: TGTGCCAGTAGTATAGGAACGGATTCACCCCTCCACTTT
CDR3 protein: CASSIGTDSPLHF

D gene: -
clone size: -
J gene: TRBJ2-2
V gene: TRBV14
CDR3 length: 16
CDR3 DNA: TGTGCCAGCAGCCGGCCTCGGGGGGCCGGTGGCGGGGAGCTGTTTTTT
CDR3 protein: CASSRPRGAGGGELFF

D gene: -
clone size: few
J gene: TRBJ1-6
V gene: TRBV5-1
CDR3 length: 14
CDR3 DNA: TGCGCCAGCAGCTTGGGGCATAATAATTCACCCCTCCACTTT
CDR3 protein: CASSLGHNNSPLHF

D gene: -
clone size: -
J gene: TRBJ1-1
V gene: TRBV28
CDR3 length: 14
CDR3 DNA: TGTGCCAGCAGTTTATCGGGGGGTACCACTGAAGCTTTCTTT
CDR3 protein: CASSLSGGTTEAFF

D gene: -
clone size: -
J gene: TRBJ1-4
V gene: TRBV9
CDR3 length: 16
CDR3 DNA: TGTGCCAGCAGCGTAGGGATACAGGGCCCTAGAGAAAAACTGTTTTTT
CDR3 protein: CASSVGIQGPREKLFF

D gene: -
clone size: -
J gene: TRBJ2-5
V gene: TRBV15
CDR3 length: 15
CDR3 DNA: TGTGCCACCAGCAGAGATCAGGGCACTCAAGAGACCCAGTACTTC
CDR3 protein: CATSRDQGTQETQYF

D gene: TRBD2
clone size: -
J gene: TRBJ2-4
V gene: TRBV30
CDR3 length: 14
CDR3 DNA: TGTGCCTGGGAGCGGGACCAAGGGAGGAACATTCAGTACTTC
CDR3 protein: CAWERDQGRNIQYF

D gene: TRBD2
clone size: -
J gene: TRBJ2-1
V gene: TRBV3-1/TRBV3-2
CDR3 length: 17
CDR3 DNA: TGTGCCAGCAGCCAACTTCCGGGACTAGCGGGAGAGGGTGAGCAGTTCTTC
CDR3 protein: CASSQLPGLAGEGEQFF

D gene: TRBD2
clone size: -
J gene: TRBJ2-3
V gene: TRBV12-5
CDR3 length: 16
CDR3 DNA: TGTGCTAGTGGTTACGGGTTCGCGGGAGGACGGGATACGCAGTATTTT
CDR3 protein: CASGYGFAGGRDTQYF

D gene: -
clone size: -
J gene: TRBJ2-1
V gene: TRBV30
CDR3 length: 11
CDR3 DNA: TGTGCCTGGAGTCCCTGGCATGAGCAGTTCTTC
CDR3 protein: CAWSPWHEQFF

D gene: -
clone size: -
J gene: TRBJ2-1
V gene: TRBV18
CDR3 length: 15
CDR3 DNA: TGTGCCAGCTCCCCTGCTCCCAGTTCCTACAATGAGCAGTTCTTC
CDR3 protein: CASSPAPSSYNEQFF

D gene: TRBD1
clone size: -
J gene: TRBJ1-1
V gene: TRBV7-2
CDR3 length: 15
CDR3 DNA: TGTGCCAGCAGCTCCACAAGGGGGCGATTTACTGAAGCTTTCTTT
CDR3 protein: CASSSTRGRFTEAFF